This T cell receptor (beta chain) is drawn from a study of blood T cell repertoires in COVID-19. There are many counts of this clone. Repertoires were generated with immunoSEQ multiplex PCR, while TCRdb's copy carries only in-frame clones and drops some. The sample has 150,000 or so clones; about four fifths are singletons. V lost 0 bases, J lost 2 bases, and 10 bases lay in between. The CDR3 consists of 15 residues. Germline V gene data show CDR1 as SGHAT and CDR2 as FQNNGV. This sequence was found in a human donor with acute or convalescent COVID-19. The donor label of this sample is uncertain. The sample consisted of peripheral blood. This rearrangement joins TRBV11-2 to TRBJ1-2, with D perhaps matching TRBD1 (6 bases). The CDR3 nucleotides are TGTGCCAGCAGCTTAGAACCAGGGACAAACTATGGCTACACCTTC. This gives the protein CASSLEPGTNYGYTF.